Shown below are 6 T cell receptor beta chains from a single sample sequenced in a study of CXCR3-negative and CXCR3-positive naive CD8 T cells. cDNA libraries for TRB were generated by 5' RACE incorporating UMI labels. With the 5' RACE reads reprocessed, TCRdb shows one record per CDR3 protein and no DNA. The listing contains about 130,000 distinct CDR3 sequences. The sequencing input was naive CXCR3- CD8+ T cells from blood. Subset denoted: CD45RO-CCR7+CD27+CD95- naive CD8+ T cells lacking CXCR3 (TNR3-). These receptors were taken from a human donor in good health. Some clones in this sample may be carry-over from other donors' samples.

This CDR3 is CSARTAGQGGNQPQHF. V gene TRBV20-1 combines with J gene TRBJ1-5; TCRdb gives TRBD1 as the D gene, but with no DNA this cannot be confirmed. This CDR3 comprises 16 residues. CDR1 is DFQATT and CDR2 is SNEGSKA in the germline V gene (reference sequence).

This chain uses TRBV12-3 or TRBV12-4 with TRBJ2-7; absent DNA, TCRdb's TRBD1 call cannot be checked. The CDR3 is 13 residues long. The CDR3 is CASSLSVPGEQYF.

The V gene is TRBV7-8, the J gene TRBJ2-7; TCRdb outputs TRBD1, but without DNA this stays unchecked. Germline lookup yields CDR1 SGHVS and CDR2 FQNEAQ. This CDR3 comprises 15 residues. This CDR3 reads CASSWGQLYSYEQYF.

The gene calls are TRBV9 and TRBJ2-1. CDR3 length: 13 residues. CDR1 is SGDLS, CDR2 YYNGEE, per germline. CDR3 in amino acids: CASSENPLNEQFF.

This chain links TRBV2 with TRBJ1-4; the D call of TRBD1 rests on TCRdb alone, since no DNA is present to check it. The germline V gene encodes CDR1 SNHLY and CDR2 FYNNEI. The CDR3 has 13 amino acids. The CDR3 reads CASSDGAYEKLFF.

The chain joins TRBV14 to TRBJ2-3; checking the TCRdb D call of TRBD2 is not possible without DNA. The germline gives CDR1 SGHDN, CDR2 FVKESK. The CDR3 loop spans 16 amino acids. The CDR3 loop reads CASSSRLAGLTDTQYF.